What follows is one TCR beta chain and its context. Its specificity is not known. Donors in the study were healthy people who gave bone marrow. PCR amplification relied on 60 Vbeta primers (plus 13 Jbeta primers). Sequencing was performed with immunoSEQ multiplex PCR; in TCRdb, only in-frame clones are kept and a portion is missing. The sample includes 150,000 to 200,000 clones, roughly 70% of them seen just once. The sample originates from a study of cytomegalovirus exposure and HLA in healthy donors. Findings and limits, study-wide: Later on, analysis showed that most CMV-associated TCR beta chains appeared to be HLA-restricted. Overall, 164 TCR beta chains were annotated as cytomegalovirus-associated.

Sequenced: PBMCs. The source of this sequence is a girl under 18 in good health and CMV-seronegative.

The CDR3 coding sequence is TGTGCCAGCAGTGAAGGACAGGGAGGTCAGCCCCAGCATTTT. It codes for CASSEGQGGQPQHF. V gene TRBV6-1 combines with J gene TRBJ1-5, with 7 nucleotides matching TRBD1. CDR1 MNHNS and CDR2 SASEGT come from the germline V gene. V lost 1 base to trimming and J lost 6 bases; unmatched junction nucleotides: 3. This CDR3 is built from 14 residues.